The T cell receptor (beta chain) described here comes from a study of OX40 agonist ivuxolimab in advanced cancers. Study-level background: A history of anti-PD-1, anti-PD-L1 or anti-CTLA-4 therapy was acceptable, and over 35% had some.

Assay used: immunoSEQ multiplex PCR; TCRdb lists only in-frame clones, some missing. The data show around 37,000 clones, around 90% seen once. V lost 4 bases to trimming and J lost 4 bases, with 13 bases between them. The V gene's germline CDR1 is SEHNR and CDR2 FQNEAQ (reference sequence). The CDR3 runs 15 residues. The sample was CD4+ or CD8+ T cells sorted from blood, taken in a trial of the OX40 agonist ivuxolimab. The genes are TRBV7-9 and TRBJ1-4; TRBD1 is a possible D gene (6 bases). This receptor was obtained from an adult with an advanced solid tumor such as melanoma, head and neck, liver or kidney cancer. The CDR3 DNA sequence: TGTGCCAGCAGCTGGGCGGACAGTTTTAATGAAAAACTGTTTTTT. It codes for CASSWADSFNEKLFF.